The 12 T cell receptor beta chains below all came from one sample that was sequenced in a study of identical twins. MiXCR, run by TCRdb on the 5' RACE reads, gives a single entry per CDR3 protein. The repertoire consists of 700,000 or so distinct CDR3 sequences, with 8% to 9% occurring once and the leading ten covering 0.85% to 1%. These data are also associated with another study on yellow fever vaccine responses in identical twins.

The sequenced sample consisted of PBMCs. The receptor source for this set is a woman between 18 and 29 years old in good health.

The chain combines TRBV5-1 with TRBJ1-1; D gene uncertain. The CDR3 runs 13 residues. CDR1 and CDR2 from the germline V gene are SGHRS and YFSETQ. V lost 5 bases and J lost 0, with 8 bases in between. CDR3 sequence reads: CASRGRLNTEAFF. The CDR3 coding sequence is TGCGCCAGCAGGGGCAGATTGAACACTGAAGCTTTCTTT. Full variable domain (outside the CDR3, taken from reference TRBV5-1 and TRBJ1-1): KAGVTQTPRYLIKTRGQQVTLSCSPISGHRSVSWYQQTPGQGLQFLFEYFSETQRNKGNFPGRFSGRQFSNSRSEMNVSTLELGDSALYLCASRGRLNTEAFFGQGTRLTVV.

This clonotype was recorded a few times. The chain has TRBV19 and TRBJ1-2, with TRBD1 identical over 8 bases. Germline assignment: CDR1 LNHDA and CDR2 SQIVND (reference sequence). The CDR3 totals 15 residues. Germline trimming cut 2 bases from V and 6 bases from J; bases unmatched to any gene: 8. CDR3 amino acids: CASSIKGTGRNGYTF. CDR3 DNA sequence: TGTGCCAGTAGTATAAAAGGGACAGGACGGAATGGCTACACCTTC.

The chain is built from TRBV5-4 and TRBJ1-1; D is unclear. CDR3 length equals 16 residues. With 3 bases removed from V and 1 base from J, the gap between germline ends came to 16 bases. Germline V gene data show CDR1 as SGHNT and CDR2 as YYREEE (reference sequence). This CDR3 is CASSSARTLGNTEAFF. DNA for the CDR3: TGTGCCAGCAGCTCAGCGAGGACCCTAGGGAACACTGAAGCTTTCTTT.

The chain joins TRBV3-1 to TRBJ2-5, with D maybe TRBD2 (6 bases). The ends were cut back, 3 bases at V and 1 base at J, with 12 bases in the middle. The germline V gene encodes CDR1 LGHDT and CDR2 YNNKEL (reference sequence). The CDR3 has 15 residues. The chain's CDR3 is CASSQGGRTQETQYF. The DNA of the CDR3 is TGTGCCAGCAGCCAGGGGGGACGGACCCAAGAGACCCAGTACTTC.

This chain joins TRBV6-5 and TRBJ1-2; D gene ambiguous. Trimming removed 0 bases from V and 4 bases from J, with 12 bases in between. Germline-derived CDR1 and CDR2 are MNHEY and SVGAGI. This CDR3 contains 15 residues. CDR3 amino acids: CASSYSSSAVYGYTF. In DNA form, the CDR3 reads TGTGCCAGCAGTTACTCGTCCTCGGCAGTCTATGGCTACACCTTC.

V gene TRBV2 combines with J gene TRBJ2-3, with TRBD2 matching over 8 bases. V was pared by 4 bases and J by 1 base, with 4 bases of the junction left unmatched. Germline CDR1 reads SNHLY; CDR2 reads FYNNEI. CDR3 length: 15 amino acids. The CDR3 coding sequence is TGTGCCAGCAGTGGGCCGGGACTAGGCACAGATACGCAGTATTTT. The encoded protein is CASSGPGLGTDTQYF. Supplemented by reference TRBV2 and TRBJ2-3, the full variable domain reads EPEVTQTPSHQVTQMGQEVILRCVPISNHLYFYWYRQILGQKVEFLVSFYNNEISEKSEIFDDQFSVERPDGSNFTLKIRSTKLEDSAMYFCASSGPGLGTDTQYFGPGTRLTVL.

This clonotype has a handful of counts. The chain employs TRBV9 and TRBJ2-5, with a possible D match to TRBD2 (6 bases). The CDR3 extends over 14 amino acids. Germline V CDR1 and CDR2: SGDLS, YYNGEE. V was clipped by 3 bases and J by 5 bases, with 14 bases between them. CDR3 sequence (DNA): TGTGCCAGCAGCGGGTCGGGACTCCGGGAGACCCAGTACTTC. Translated, it gives CASSGSGLRETQYF.

CDR3 sequence: CSARDESSRNQPQHF. CDR3 coding DNA: TGCAGTGCTAGAGATGAATCGTCGCGCAATCAGCCCCAGCATTTT. The rearrangement links TRBV20-1 to TRBJ1-5; D not certain. Trimming took off 0 bases at V and 2 bases at J, with 11 bases between the two ends. Germline V lookup: CDR1 DFQATT, CDR2 SNEGSKA (reference sequence). There are 15 residues in the CDR3.

Ten or more counts support this clonotype. V is TRBV2 and J is TRBJ2-1; D call uncertain. The CDR3 is made up of 14 amino acids. The ends were cut back, 3 bases at V and 6 bases at J, with 12 bases in the middle. Germline CDR1 is SNHLY and CDR2 is FYNNEI. The CDR3 DNA reads as TGTGCCAGCAGTGACGCCAGAGCCAGCAATGAGCAGTTCTTC. Its protein is CASSDARASNEQFF.

This clonotype was recorded at least ten times. J is TRBJ1-6 and V is TRBV29-1, with 7 bases lining up with TRBD1. Germline loops: CDR1 SQVTM, CDR2 ANQGSEA. The CDR3 has 13 residues. The trim removed 6 bases at V and 12 bases at J, leaving 11 bases unmatched. The CDR3 loop is CSVGQAPREPLHF. CDR3 nucleotides: TGCAGCGTCGGACAGGCCCCTCGAGAACCCCTCCACTTT.

The chain joins TRBV2 to TRBJ1-2; a possible D gene is TRBD1 (5 bases). In germline, CDR1 is SNHLY, CDR2 FYNNEI. Trimming removed 1 base from V and 4 bases from J, with 10 bases in between. The CDR3 has 14 residues. The CDR3 DNA sequence: TGTGCCAGCAGTGAAGGAGGGGCTGGCTATGGCTACACCTTC. This sequence encodes CASSEGGAGYGYTF.

This chain joins TRBV5-1 and TRBJ2-5; tentatively, D is TRBD1 (5 bases). This CDR3 region has 14 residues. Germline loops: CDR1 SGHRS, CDR2 YFSETQ. Deletions cut 5 bases from V and 1 base from J, with 12 bases between. The CDR3 spells CASSRGTAQETQYF. CDR3 coding DNA: TGCGCCAGCAGTAGGGGAACAGCCCAAGAGACCCAGTACTTC. Full variable domain (remainder filled in from reference TRBV5-1 and TRBJ2-5): KAGVTQTPRYLIKTRGQQVTLSCSPISGHRSVSWYQQTPGQGLQFLFEYFSETQRNKGNFPGRFSGRQFSNSRSEMNVSTLELGDSALYLCASSRGTAQETQYFGPGTRLLVL.